This T cell receptor (beta chain) was captured by sequencing in a study of blood T cell repertoires in COVID-19. Turning to the study itself: Samples representing acute and convalescent COVID-19 were sourced from the United States, Italy and Spain.

This clone has only a few counts. This CDR3 is built from 13 residues. Deletions cut 8 bases from V and 5 bases from J, with 16 bases between. While infection was still active, Seattle patients were enrolled and then followed longitudinally. Authors' methods: Estimation of nucleated cell counts relied on the amplification of reference gene primers. Some clones are missing from TCRdb's copy, which holds only in-frame ones; the method was immunoSEQ multiplex PCR. D and trimming come from the DNA, and the V and J calls and clone size come from that table. The profile shows tens of thousands of clones, about 85% of them singletons.

Sequenced: peripheral blood. The sequence came from a man aged 60 to 69 with COVID-19, enrolled during active disease. The chain couples TRBV12-3 or TRBV12-4 to TRBJ2-7, with a tentative D call TRBD1 (6 bases). CDR3 loop: CASVRGTSDEQYF. CDR3 DNA: TGTGCCAGCGTGAGGGGGACGTCCGACGAGCAGTACTTC.